These 18 T cell receptor beta chains were sequenced from one sample in a study of Graves' ophthalmopathy and Graves' hyperthyroidism. RNA served as the template for amplifying TCR beta CDR3 regions. HTBI-primed first-round RT-PCR preceded second-round multiplex PCR. TCRdb redid the calling of the multiplex PCR reads with MiXCR, one entry per CDR3 protein. This sample has under 800,000 distinct CDR3 sequences; about a fifth occur once, and the top ten carry 7.1%. Sequencing was carried out using peripheral blood. Source of these receptors: a woman under 30 with stable Graves' hyperthyroidism. Some clones in this sample may be carry-over from other donors' samples.

This clonotype was counted at least ten times. This chain links TRBV12-3 or TRBV12-4 with TRBJ2-7; 8 nucleotides line up with TRBD1. The CDR3 runs to 14 residues. V shed 1 base and J 7 bases; nucleotides not matched to a gene: 6. CDR3 protein: CASSLGQGAGEQYF. CDR3 coding DNA: TGTGCCAGCAGTTTAGGGCAGGGGGCAGGTGAGCAGTACTTC.

This clonotype was found many times. The rearrangement joins TRBV6-5 to TRBJ1-2; D may be TRBD1 (5 bases). Looked up from germline, CDR1 is MNHEY and CDR2 is SVGAGI. Trimming stripped 0 bases from V and 7 bases from J, with 21 bases between. This CDR3 contains 17 residues. CDR3 DNA: TGTGCCAGCAGTTACTCGAATTCGTTGGGGGGGACCTCTGGCTACACCTTC. It codes for CASSYSNSLGGTSGYTF.

This chain links TRBV5-1 with TRBJ2-6; D may be TRBD2 (5 bases). The V gene's germline CDR1 is SGHRS and CDR2 YFSETQ. Trimming removed 8 bases at V and 0 bases at J, with 9 bases between. The CDR3 has 14 amino acids. The CDR3 is CASVGSSGANVLTF. CDR3 nucleotides: TGCGCCAGTGTTGGGAGCTCTGGGGCCAACGTCCTGACTTTC.

This clonotype appeared many times. The chain uses TRBV2 and TRBJ2-5; a possible D gene is TRBD1 (6 bases). The ends were cut back, 6 bases at V and 5 bases at J, with 13 bases in the middle. Germline V gene data show CDR1 as SNHLY and CDR2 as FYNNEI. CDR3 length equals 13 residues. CDR3 in DNA: TGTGCCAGCAGGGCCGGGACACGGGAGACCCAGTACTTC. Amino acids: CASRAGTRETQYF.

The chain recombines TRBV20-1 with TRBJ2-7; D may be TRBD2 (6 bases). Germline CDR1 and CDR2: DFQATT and SNEGSKA (reference sequence). The CDR3 is 16 residues long. V lost 3 bases, J lost 9 bases, and 27 bases lay in between. CDR3: CSAREGLIGENGGQYF. The CDR3 region has the DNA TGCAGTGCTAGGGAGGGACTCATCGGGGAAAATGGCGGGCAGTACTTC.

This clonotype was found once. A much larger clone lies a single base off, so this may be a read error. This chain links TRBV6-1 with TRBJ1-1, with 10 positions matching TRBD1. The germline V gene encodes CDR1 MNHNS and CDR2 SASEGT. The CDR3 runs to 13 residues. The CDR3 DNA sequence: TGTGCCAGCAGTGGGACAGGGGGTCCTGAAGCTTGCTTT. This translates into CASSGTGGPEACF.

A few counts support this clonotype. V and J are TRBV20-1 and TRBJ2-2; D may be TRBD1 (6 bases). Germline values: CDR1 DFQATT, CDR2 SNEGSKA (reference sequence). The CDR3 consists of 13 residues. V was trimmed by 7 bases and J by 1 base, leaving 10 bases between them. The CDR3 region has the DNA TGCAGTGTCAAGGGACAGAACACCGGGGAGCTGTTTTTT. This encodes CSVKGQNTGELFF.

This clonotype has ten or more counts. The V gene is TRBV29-1, the J gene TRBJ1-2; D uncertain. Germline CDR1 SQVTM, CDR2 ANQGSEA. The CDR3 sequence is 12 residues long. With 0 bases removed from V and 8 bases from J, the gap between germline ends came to 10 bases. CDR3 nucleotide sequence: TGCAGCGTTGAAGATATGCAGCGGGGCTACACCTTC. Amino acid sequence: CSVEDMQRGYTF.

The chain carries TRBV6-2 or TRBV6-3 and TRBJ1-6; 9 nucleotides line up with TRBD1. This CDR3 spans 18 amino acids. In germline, CDR1 is MNHEY, CDR2 SVGEGT. The trim removed 5 bases at V and 9 bases at J, leaving 17 bases unmatched. CDR3 loop: CASSPLPPGTGRRSPLHF. Here the CDR3 DNA reads TGTGCCAGCAGTCCCTTACCCCCCGGGACAGGGCGTCGTTCACCCCTCCACTTT.

This clonotype was picked up many times. The chain links TRBV11-1 to TRBJ2-7, with D uncertain. V was cut by 5 bases and J by 3 bases, with 11 bases left in between. Germline CDR1 is SGHAT and CDR2 is FQDESV (reference sequence). The CDR3 contains 13 residues. CDR3 coding DNA: TGTGCCAGCAGCCTTCAAAACCTCTACGAGCAGTACTTC. Encoded protein: CASSLQNLYEQYF.

This clonotype was detected many times. This chain joins TRBV6-1 and TRBJ1-2; a possible D gene is TRBD1 (5 bases). The CDR3 consists of 13 residues. Trimming stripped 11 bases from V and 0 bases from J, with 13 bases between. CDR1 is MNHNS, CDR2 SASEGT, per germline. The CDR3 is CAGRDRTNYGYTF. The CDR3 DNA reads TGTGCCGGCCGGGACCGAACTAACTATGGCTACACCTTC.

The chain is built from TRBV19 and TRBJ1-1; possibly TRBD1 for D (5 bases). This CDR3 is 14 amino acids long. Trimming took 3 bases from V and 5 from J, leaving 13 bases between them. Germline values: CDR1 LNHDA, CDR2 SQIVND (reference sequence). CDR3: CASSIGGGGTEAFF. In DNA form, the CDR3 reads TGTGCCAGTAGTATCGGGGGTGGAGGGACTGAAGCTTTCTTT.

This clonotype was observed many times. DNA for the CDR3: TGTGCCAGCAGCTTAGGGCAGGCGTTCTCTGAAGCTTTCTTT. Translation gives CASSLGQAFSEAFF. The chain couples TRBV11-1 to TRBJ1-1, with D unclear. Per the germline V gene, CDR1 is SGHAT and CDR2 is FQDESV (reference sequence). The V gene lost 1 base and the J gene lost 6 bases, with 12 bases spanning the gap. The length of the CDR3 is 14 residues.

The chain combines TRBV5-1 with TRBJ1-2; possibly TRBD1 for D (5 bases). V was clipped by 3 bases and J by 7 bases, with 25 bases between them. The CDR3 is 17 amino acids. Germline V gives CDR1 SGHRS, CDR2 YFSETQ. This CDR3 is CASSSFLDQGRRGGYTF. The CDR3 DNA reads as TGCGCCAGCAGCTCCTTTCTAGATCAGGGAAGAAGAGGTGGCTACACCTTC. The full variable domain, with the rest looked up from reference TRBV5-1 and TRBJ1-2, is KAGVTQTPRYLIKTRGQQVTLSCSPISGHRSVSWYQQTPGQGLQFLFEYFSETQRNKGNFPGRFSGRQFSNSRSEMNVSTLELGDSALYLCASSSFLDQGRRGGYTFGSGTRLTVV.

The V call is TRBV20-1, the J call TRBJ1-5; D not certain. Germline CDR1 and CDR2: DFQATT and SNEGSKA (reference sequence). The V and J ends lost 0 bases and 8 bases respectively, with 14 bases between them. The CDR3 is made up of 14 amino acids. CDR3 in amino acids: CSARDRGSREPQHF. The DNA of the CDR3 is TGCAGTGCTAGAGATCGCGGATCCCGGGAGCCCCAGCATTTT.

This clonotype came up many times. The gene calls are TRBV6-5 and TRBJ1-1; no clear D. V was trimmed by 0 bases and J by 1 base, leaving 9 bases between them. CDR1 and CDR2 (germline): MNHEY, SVGAGI. The CDR3 length is 15 residues. The CDR3 DNA is TGTGCCAGCAGTTACTCCCTTGCAGGGAACACTGAAGCTTTCTTT. Its translation is CASSYSLAGNTEAFF.

This clonotype occurred many times. V usage is TRBV25-1 and J usage is TRBJ1-1; D remains ambiguous. CDR3 length: 15 residues. V lost 4 bases to trimming and J lost 0 bases, with 12 bases between them. Germline V CDR1 and CDR2: MGHDK, SYGVNS. The CDR3: CASSASTNMNTEAFF. The DNA for the CDR3 is TGTGCCAGCAGTGCAAGTACCAACATGAACACTGAAGCTTTCTTT.

This clonotype was counted at least ten times. This chain joins TRBV6-1 and TRBJ1-1, with D unresolved. This CDR3 is built from 15 residues. The V and J ends lost 2 bases and 3 bases respectively, with 13 bases between them. CDR1 is MNHNS and CDR2 is SASEGT in the germline V gene. CDR3 in amino acids: CASSEYGKRDTEAFF. CDR3 coding DNA: TGTGCCAGCAGTGAATATGGTAAAAGGGACACTGAAGCTTTCTTT.